The clone carrying this T cell receptor beta chain was picked up a small number of times. Antigen: not known. The sample is drawn from a study of regulatory T cells in long-lasting Graves disease. Overall study context: Persistence in Graves' disease required over 5 years of antithyroid drugs plus positive TSH receptor antibodies.

Whole-study results and caveats: With persistent disease, TRBV28, TRBJ1-2 and TRBJ2-5 were the favored segments.

Regarding time point: persistent/refractory GD, antithyroid drugs over 5 years with positive TRAb. PBMCs provided the RNA from which the TCR library was made. There are 15 residues in the CDR3. Trimming stripped 5 bases from V and 5 bases from J, with 21 bases between. From germline, CDR1 is DFQATT and CDR2 SNEGSKA (reference sequence). Library construction for TCR beta used iRepertoire HTBI primers and Arm-PCR of CDR3 regions. In TCRdb, the multiplex PCR reads were re-called with MiXCR into one record per CDR3 protein. The sample contains 300,000 to 350,000 distinct CDR3 sequences, roughly a fifth of which appear only once.

The chain is built from TRBV20-1 and TRBJ1-1, with D tentatively TRBD1 (6 bases). This clonotype was obtained from a female donor with Graves disease. Specimen: peripheral blood mononuclear cells (PBMCs), collected when the disease was refractory, from a patient treated with antithyroid drugs. CDR3 loop: CSAWGRGRAKTEAFF. The CDR3 bases are TGCAGTGCTTGGGGCAGGGGCCGGGCCAAGACTGAAGCTTTCTTT.